This T cell receptor beta chain was sequenced for a study of OX40 agonist ivuxolimab in advanced cancers. Study-level information: Having had anti-PD-1, anti-PD-L1 or anti-CTLA-4 therapy before was allowed, and about 42% had some.

A remark on this clone: Its antigen is not known.

The protocol was immunoSEQ multiplex PCR, while the TCRdb copy is restricted to in-frame clones and leaves out a portion. This sample yields about 70,000 clones, of which 75% to 90% are seen a single time; about 2.7% belongs to the top ten. General observations from the study: Expanded clones tended on average to be more numerous among CD8+ T cells than CD4+.

Germline V gene lookup returns CDR1 ENHRY and CDR2 SYGVKD. The CDR3 length is 13 residues. The germline V and J ends were trimmed by 3 bases and 4 bases, with 9 bases remaining between them. Sequenced material: CD4+ or CD8+ T cells sorted from blood, taken in a trial of the OX40 agonist ivuxolimab. This clonotype was sampled from an adult with an advanced solid tumor such as melanoma, head and neck, liver or kidney cancer. The chain is built from TRBV10-3 and TRBJ2-5, with D possibly being TRBD2 (6 bases). As DNA, the CDR3 is TGTGCCATCAGTGATGGGGGAGGAGAGACCCAGTACTTC. Translation: CAISDGGGETQYF.